A single TCR beta chain is shown here with its context. The target antigen is unknown. All of the isolated RNA was reverse transcribed, so expressed TCRB transcripts were sequenced. Some clones are missing from TCRdb's copy, which holds only in-frame ones; the method was immunoSEQ multiplex PCR. Here the sample spans around 430,000 clones, over 25% being singletons. V lost 6 bases, J lost 7 bases, and 9 bases stayed unmatched. Germline lookup yields CDR1 KGHSH and CDR2 LQKENI. CDR3 length: 17 amino acids. By way of CD45RO/CCR7/CD25/CD127/CD95/CD27, the CD4+ regulatory, stem cell-like memory, central memory and naive cells were sorted. These data come from a study of beta chain features in type 1 diabetes. Study results and caveats: Whether TCRB rearrangement is influenced by HLA type was left unresolved in this analysis. Naive, central memory and regulatory TCRB repertoires appeared more similar among patients than healthy donors. Across all four CD4+ subsets, people with type 1 diabetes showed modestly shorter TCRB CDR3s.

The clonotype comes from a man between 18 and 35 years old in good health. The chain has TRBV18 and TRBJ2-1; 16 bases line up with TRBD2. Sequenced input: naive CD4+ T cells from blood. The DNA of the CDR3 is TGTGCCAGCTCCCTTCAGCCGGGACTAGCGGGAGGGAATGAGCAGTTCTTC. This encodes CASSLQPGLAGGNEQFF.